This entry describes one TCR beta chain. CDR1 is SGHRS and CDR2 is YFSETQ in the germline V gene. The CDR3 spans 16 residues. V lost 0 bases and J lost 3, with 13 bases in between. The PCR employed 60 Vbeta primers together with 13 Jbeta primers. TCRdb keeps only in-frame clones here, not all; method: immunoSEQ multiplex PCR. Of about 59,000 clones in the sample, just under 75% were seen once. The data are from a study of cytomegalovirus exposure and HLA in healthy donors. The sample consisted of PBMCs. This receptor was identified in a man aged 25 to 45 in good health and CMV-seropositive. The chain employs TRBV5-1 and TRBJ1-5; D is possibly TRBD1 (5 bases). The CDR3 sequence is CASSLAGGGANQPQHF. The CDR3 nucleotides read TGCGCCAGCAGCTTGGCGGGGGGGGGTGCCAATCAGCCCCAGCATTTT.